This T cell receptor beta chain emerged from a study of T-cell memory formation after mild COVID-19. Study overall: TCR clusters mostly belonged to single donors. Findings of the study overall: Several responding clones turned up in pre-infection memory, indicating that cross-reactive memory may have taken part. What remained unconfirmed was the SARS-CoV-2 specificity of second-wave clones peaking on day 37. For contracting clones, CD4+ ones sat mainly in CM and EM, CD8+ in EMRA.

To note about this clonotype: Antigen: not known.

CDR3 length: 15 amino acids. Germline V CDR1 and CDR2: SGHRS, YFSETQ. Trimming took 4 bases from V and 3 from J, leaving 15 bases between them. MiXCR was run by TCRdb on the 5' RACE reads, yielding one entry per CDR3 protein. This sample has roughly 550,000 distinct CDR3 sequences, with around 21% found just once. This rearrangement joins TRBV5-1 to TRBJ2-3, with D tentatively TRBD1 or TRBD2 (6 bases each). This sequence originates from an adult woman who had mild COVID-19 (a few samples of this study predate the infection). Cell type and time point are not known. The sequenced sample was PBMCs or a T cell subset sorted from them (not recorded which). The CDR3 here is CASSPPRGATDTQYF. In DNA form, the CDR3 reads TGCGCCAGCAGCCCCCCTAGGGGGGCGACAGATACGCAGTATTTT.